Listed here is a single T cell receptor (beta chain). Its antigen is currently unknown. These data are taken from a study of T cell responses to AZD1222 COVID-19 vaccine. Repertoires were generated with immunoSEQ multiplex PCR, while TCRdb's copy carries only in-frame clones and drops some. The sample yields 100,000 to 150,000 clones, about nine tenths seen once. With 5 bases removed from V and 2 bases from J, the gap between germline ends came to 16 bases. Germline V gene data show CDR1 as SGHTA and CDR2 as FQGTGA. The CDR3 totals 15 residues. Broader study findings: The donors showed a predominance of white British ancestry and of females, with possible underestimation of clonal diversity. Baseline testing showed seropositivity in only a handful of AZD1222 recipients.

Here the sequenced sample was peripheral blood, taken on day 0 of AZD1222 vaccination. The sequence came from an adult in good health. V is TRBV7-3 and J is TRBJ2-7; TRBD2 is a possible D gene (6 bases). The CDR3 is CASSPGTGIPYEQYF. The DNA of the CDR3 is TGTGCCAGCAGCCCCGGGACTGGCATTCCCTACGAGCAGTACTTC.